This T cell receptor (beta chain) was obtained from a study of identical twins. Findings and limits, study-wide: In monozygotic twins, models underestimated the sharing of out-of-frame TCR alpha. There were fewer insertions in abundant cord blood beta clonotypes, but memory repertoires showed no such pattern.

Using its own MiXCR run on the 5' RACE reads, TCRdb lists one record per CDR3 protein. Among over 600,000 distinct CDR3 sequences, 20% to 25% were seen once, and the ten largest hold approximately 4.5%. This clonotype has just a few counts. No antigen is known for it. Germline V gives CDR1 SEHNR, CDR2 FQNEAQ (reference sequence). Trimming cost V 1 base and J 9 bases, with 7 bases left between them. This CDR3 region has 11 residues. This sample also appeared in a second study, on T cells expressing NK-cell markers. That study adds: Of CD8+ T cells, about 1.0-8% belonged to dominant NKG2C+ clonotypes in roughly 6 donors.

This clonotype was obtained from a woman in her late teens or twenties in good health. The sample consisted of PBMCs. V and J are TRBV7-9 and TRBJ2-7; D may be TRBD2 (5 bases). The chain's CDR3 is CASSLEGVQYF. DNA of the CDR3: TGTGCCAGCAGCTTAGAGGGAGTGCAGTACTTC.